The next 7 T cell receptor beta chains were all read from a single sample in a study of vaccination effects on CD4 cells after COVID-19. What these receptors recognize is not known. Upon completion of roughly ten days in culture, CD4+ T cells were isolated. Profiled with immunoSEQ multiplex PCR; TCRdb holds only in-frame clones, not every one. The table includes roughly 64,000 clones, about 72% detected once. Material: CD4+ T cells from PBMCs cultured without peptide, obtained before COVID-19 vaccination. These receptors originate from a human donor who had a prior SARS-CoV-2 infection.

The chain carries TRBV30 and TRBJ2-2; D remains ambiguous. V dropped 4 bases and J dropped 3 bases, with 9 bases sitting between them. CDR1 is GTSNPN and CDR2 is SVGIG in the germline V gene (reference sequence). This CDR3 has 13 residues. CDR3 region: CAWKDTYTGELFF. CDR3 in DNA: TGTGCCTGGAAAGACACCTACACCGGGGAGCTGTTTTTT.

The chain combines TRBV10-3 with TRBJ2-3; 9 bases are shared with TRBD2. With 3 bases clipped from V and 2 bases from J, the junction kept 6 bases outside the gene matches. The CDR3 length is 16 residues. Germline-derived CDR1 and CDR2 are ENHRY and SYGVKD. CDR3 DNA sequence: TGTGCCATCAGTGACTATGGGACTAGCTTCACAGATACGCAGTATTTT. Translating it yields CAISDYGTSFTDTQYF.

The V and J genes are TRBV11-2 and TRBJ1-1; TRBD1 might be the D (5 bases). V lost 3 bases to trimming and J lost 1 base, with 12 bases between them. The CDR3 runs 15 residues. Germline values: CDR1 SGHAT, CDR2 FQNNGV. In DNA form, the CDR3 reads TGTGCCAGCAGCTTGTTCGGGGGGACGAACACTGAAGCTTTCTTT. It encodes CASSLFGGTNTEAFF.

This clone was found once. This rearrangement joins TRBV4-1 to TRBJ2-5; TRBD1 aligns across 10 bases. The CDR3 runs 16 residues. Looked up from germline, CDR1 is MGHRA and CDR2 is YSYEKL. With 4 bases clipped from V and 5 bases from J, the junction kept 10 bases outside the gene matches. CDR3 DNA: TGCGCCAGCAGCCCGACCGGGACAGGGGTTGTCGAGACCCAGTACTTC. It yields the protein CASSPTGTGVVETQYF.

The chain uses TRBV4-1 and TRBJ2-3, with 10 bases identical to TRBD1. Unmatched junction bases numbered 3, after V lost 0 bases and J lost 6 bases. The germline gives CDR1 MGHRA, CDR2 YSYEKL. CDR3 size: 15 residues. In nucleotides, the CDR3 is TGCGCCAGCAGCCAAGACGGGACAGGGGATGATACGCAGTATTTT. Amino acid sequence: CASSQDGTGDDTQYF.

The chain joins TRBV24-1 to TRBJ2-6; D gene uncertain. Between the trimmed V and J ends, which lost 6 bases and 3 bases, there was a span of 8 bases. The germline CDR1 and CDR2 sequences are KGHDR and SFDVKD. This CDR3 is 14 amino acids long. CDR3 in amino acids: CATSLGYGANVLTF. In DNA form, the CDR3 reads TGTGCCACCAGTCTCGGTTATGGGGCCAACGTCCTGACTTTC.

The rearrangement links TRBV7-2 to TRBJ2-1; 7 positions agree with TRBD2. The CDR3 has 16 amino acids. J lost 10 bases, V lost 2 bases, and 14 bases had no gene match. The germline V gene has CDR1 SGHTA and CDR2 FQGNSA. CDR3 sequence: CASSLTSGVPKDEQFF. Here the CDR3 DNA reads TGTGCCAGCAGCTTAACCAGCGGGGTTCCCAAAGACGAGCAGTTCTTC.